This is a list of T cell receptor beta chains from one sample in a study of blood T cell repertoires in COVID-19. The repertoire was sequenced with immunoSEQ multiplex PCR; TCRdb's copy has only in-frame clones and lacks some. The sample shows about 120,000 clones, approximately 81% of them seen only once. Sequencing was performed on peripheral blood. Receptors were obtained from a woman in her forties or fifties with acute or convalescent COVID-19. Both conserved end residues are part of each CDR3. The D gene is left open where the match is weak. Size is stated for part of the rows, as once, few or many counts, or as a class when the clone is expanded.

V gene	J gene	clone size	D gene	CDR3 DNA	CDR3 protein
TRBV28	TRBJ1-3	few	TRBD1	TGTGCCAGCAGTTCAGGGGGAAATCCTGGAAACACCATATATTTT	CASSSGGNPGNTIYF
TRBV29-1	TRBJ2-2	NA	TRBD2	TGCAGCGTTGCGGGGGGGCCCACCGGGGAGCTGTTTTTT	CSVAGGPTGELFF
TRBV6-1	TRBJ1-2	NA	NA	TGTGCCAGCAGTGAATCGGCGAGCGGCTATGGCTACACCTTC	CASSESASGYGYTF
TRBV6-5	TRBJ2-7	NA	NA	TGTGCCATAGAATTGGACACCTCCTACGAGCAGTACTTC	CAIELDTSYEQYF
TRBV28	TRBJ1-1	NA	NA	TGTGCCAGCGGGACATTGGGGACTGAAGCTTTCTTT	CASGTLGTEAFF
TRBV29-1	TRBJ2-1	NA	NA	TGCAGCGTTGAAGAAACCGGGTTCTCCGGGGAGCAGTTCTTC	CSVEETGFSGEQFF
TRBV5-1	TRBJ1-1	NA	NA	TGCGCCAGCAGCTTGGCCACGGGGTCCACTGAAGCTTTCTTT	CASSLATGSTEAFF
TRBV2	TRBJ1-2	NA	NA	TGTGCCAGCATCTACGAACAGGGCTATGGCTACACCTTC	CASIYEQGYGYTF
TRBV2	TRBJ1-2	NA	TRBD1	TGTGCCAGCAGAACTCAGGGGGCTGTGGAAGGCTACACCTTC	CASRTQGAVEGYTF
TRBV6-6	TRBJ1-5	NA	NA	TGTGCCAGCAGTTCCCGGCCCGTCGACTATCAGCCCCAGCATTTT	CASSSRPVDYQPQHF
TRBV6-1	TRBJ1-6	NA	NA	TGTGCCAGCAGTGAAGTCGGGTATAATTCACCCCTCCACTTT	CASSEVGYNSPLHF
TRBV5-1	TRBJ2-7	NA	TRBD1	TGCGCCAGCAGGCTCCAGACAGGGGAAAACGAGCAGTACTTC	CASRLQTGENEQYF
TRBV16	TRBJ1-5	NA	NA	TGTGCCAGCAGCCAATTCCGGGAATCGCCCCAGCATTTT	CASSQFRESPQHF
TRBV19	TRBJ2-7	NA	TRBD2	TGTGCCAGTAGTCCTATAGCGGGGGGCTCCTACGAGCAGTACTTC	CASSPIAGGSYEQYF
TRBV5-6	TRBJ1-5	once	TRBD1	TGTGCCAGCATTATGGACAGGAATCAGCCCCAGCATTTT	CASIMDRNQPQHF
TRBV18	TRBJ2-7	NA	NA	TGTGCCAGCTCACCTTCGGGTTTCCACGAGCAGTACTTC	CASSPSGFHEQYF
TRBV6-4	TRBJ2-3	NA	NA	TGTGCCAGCAGTACAGGAAGCACAGATACGCAGTATTTT	CASSTGSTDTQYF
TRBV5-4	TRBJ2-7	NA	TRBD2	TGTGCCAGCAGTTCGACTAGCGGGAGGGCCCCCGGGGAGCAGTACTTC	CASSSTSGRAPGEQYF
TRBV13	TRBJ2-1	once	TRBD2	TGTGCCAGCAGCCCCAGACTAGCGGGTGGGAATGAGCAGTTCTTC	CASSPRLAGGNEQFF
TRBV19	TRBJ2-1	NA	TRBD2	TGTGCCAGTAGTATAGATCTGGCTAGCGGCTCCTACAATGAGCAGTTCTTC	CASSIDLASGSYNEQFF
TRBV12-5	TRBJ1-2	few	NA	TGTGCTAGTGGTTTGGGACGTCCGGGGGGCAAAGGCTACACCTTC	CASGLGRPGGKGYTF
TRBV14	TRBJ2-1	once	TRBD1	TGTGCCAGCAGCCCGGGACAGAAGTACAATGAGCAGTTCTTC	CASSPGQKYNEQFF
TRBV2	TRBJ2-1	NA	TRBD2	TGTGCCAGCAGCCCCACTAGCGGGAGCTACAATGAGCAGTTCTTC	CASSPTSGSYNEQFF
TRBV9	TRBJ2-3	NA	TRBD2	TGTGCCAGCAGCGTCATAGCGGGAGTCGCAGATACGCAGTATTTT	CASSVIAGVADTQYF
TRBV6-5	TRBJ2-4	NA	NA	TGTGCCAGTAAGGAAGGGGCAGGGAACATTCAGTACTTC	CASKEGAGNIQYF
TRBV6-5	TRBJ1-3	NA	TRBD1	TGTGCCAGCGGGGACAGACTAAACACCATATATTTT	CASGDRLNTIYF
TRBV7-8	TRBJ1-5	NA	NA	TGTGCCAGCAGCCAGCGGGGGATCCGGGACCAGCCCCAGCATTTT	CASSQRGIRDQPQHF
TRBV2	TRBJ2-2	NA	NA	TGTGCCAGCAGTGAAGCGCTCAGGAACACCGGGGAGCTGTTTTTT	CASSEALRNTGELFF
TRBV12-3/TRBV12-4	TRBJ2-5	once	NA	TGTGCCAGCAGTTCCCGGGAGTCCCAGACCCAGTACTTC	CASSSRESQTQYF
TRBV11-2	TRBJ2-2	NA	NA	TGTGCCACTATCCTACCCCACGGGGAGCTGTTTTTT	CATILPHGELFF
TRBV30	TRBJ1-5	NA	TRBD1	TGTGCCTGGAGTGTACAAGGGGGCGGGAATCAGCCCCAGCATTTT	CAWSVQGGGNQPQHF
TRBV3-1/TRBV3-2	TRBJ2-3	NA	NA	TGTGCCAGCAGCCAAGTAGGAAGACTAGACGATACGCAGTATTTT	CASSQVGRLDDTQYF
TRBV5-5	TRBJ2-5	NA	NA	TGTGCCAGCAGCTTGCTACAGAATGAAGACGGCCAGTACTTC	CASSLLQNEDGQYF
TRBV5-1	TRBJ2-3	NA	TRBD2	TGCGCCAGCAGCTTGGCGGCTAGCGGGAGGGCCCCCACAGATACGCAGTATTTT	CASSLAASGRAPTDTQYF
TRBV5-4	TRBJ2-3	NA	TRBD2	TGTGCCAGCAGCACGGGGGGGCCAGATACGCAGTATTTT	CASSTGGPDTQYF
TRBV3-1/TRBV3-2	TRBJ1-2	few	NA	TGTGCCAGCAGCCAAGATTGGGCGATACAGGGAAATGGCTACACCTTC	CASSQDWAIQGNGYTF
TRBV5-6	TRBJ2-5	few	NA	TGTGCCAGCAGCTTGGCGCGTGGCCAAGAGACCCAGTACTTC	CASSLARGQETQYF
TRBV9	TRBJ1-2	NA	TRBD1	TGTGCCAGCAGCTCGGAATCCGGGACACAGGGGGGCTACACCTTC	CASSSESGTQGGYTF
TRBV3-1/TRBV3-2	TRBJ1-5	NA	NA	TGTGCCAGCAGCCAGAGTAACAGGCCTAGGCAGCCCCAGCATTTT	CASSQSNRPRQPQHF
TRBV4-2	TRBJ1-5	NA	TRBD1	TGTGCCAGCAGTCCATCCCCGGGACAGGTCAATCAGCCCCAGCATTTT	CASSPSPGQVNQPQHF
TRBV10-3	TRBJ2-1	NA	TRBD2	TGTGCCATCAGTGAGCTGGGTAGCGGGGGGTCTTACAATGAGCAGTTCTTC	CAISELGSGGSYNEQFF
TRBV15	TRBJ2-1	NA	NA	TGTGCCACCAGCAGAGATCGGGCAGGAGGGAGTGGGCATGAGCAGTTCTTC	CATSRDRAGGSGHEQFF
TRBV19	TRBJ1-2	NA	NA	TGTGCCAGTAGTATAGACAGGGACTATGGCTACACCTTC	CASSIDRDYGYTF
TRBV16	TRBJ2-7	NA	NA	TGTGCCAGCAGCCAATCCTTCAACACGCCCTACGAGCAGTACTTC	CASSQSFNTPYEQYF
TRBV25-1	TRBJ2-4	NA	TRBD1	TGTGCCAGCAGCACAGGGGACAAAAACATTCAGTACTTC	CASSTGDKNIQYF
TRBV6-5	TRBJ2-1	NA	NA	TGTGCCAGCAGCCGACAGTTTAATGATGAGCAGTTCTTC	CASSRQFNDEQFF
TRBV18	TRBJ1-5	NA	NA	TGTGCCAGCTCCCCTAGTACAGGGAATAGCAATCAGCCCCAGCATTTT	CASSPSTGNSNQPQHF
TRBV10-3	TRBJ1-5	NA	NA	TGTGCCATCAGATCGACAGGTCCCGGCAATCAGCCCCAGCATTTT	CAIRSTGPGNQPQHF
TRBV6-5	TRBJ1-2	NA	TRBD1	TGTGCCAGCAGAAATGGACAGGGGAAGGGTGGCTACACCTTC	CASRNGQGKGGYTF
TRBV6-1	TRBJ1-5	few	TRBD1	TGTGCCAGCAGTGACCCGACAGGGTTTGGCAATCAGCCCCAGCATTTT	CASSDPTGFGNQPQHF